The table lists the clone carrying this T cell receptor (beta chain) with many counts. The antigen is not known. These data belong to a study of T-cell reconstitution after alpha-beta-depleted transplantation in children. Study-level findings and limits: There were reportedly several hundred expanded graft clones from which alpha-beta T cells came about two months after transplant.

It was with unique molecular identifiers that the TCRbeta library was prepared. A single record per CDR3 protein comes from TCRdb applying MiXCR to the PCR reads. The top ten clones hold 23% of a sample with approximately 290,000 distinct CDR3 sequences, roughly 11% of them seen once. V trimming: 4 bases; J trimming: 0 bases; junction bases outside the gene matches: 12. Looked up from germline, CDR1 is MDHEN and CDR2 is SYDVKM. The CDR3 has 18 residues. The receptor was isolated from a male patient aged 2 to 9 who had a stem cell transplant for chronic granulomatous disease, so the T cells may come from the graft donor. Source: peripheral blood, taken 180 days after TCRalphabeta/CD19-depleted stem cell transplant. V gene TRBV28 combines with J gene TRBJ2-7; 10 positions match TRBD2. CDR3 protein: CASSSTGLARLNSYEQYF. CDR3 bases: TGTGCCAGCAGTTCAACGGGACTAGCGAGACTTAACTCCTACGAGCAGTACTTC.